These T cell receptor beta chains were read from a single sample in a study of T cell changes during pregnancy in multiple sclerosis. Using immunoSEQ multiplex PCR, the repertoire was profiled, and TCRdb retains in-frame clones only, with some absent. The table records tens of thousands of clones, roughly nine tenths of them present only once. The specimen was CD4+ T cells from peripheral blood mononuclear cells, collected before pregnancy. These receptors came from a female donor with multiple sclerosis, enrolled in a pregnancy study. The CDR3 runs from the conserved cysteine through the conserved F or W. Each record gives: clone size, D gene, J gene, V gene, CDR3 length, CDR3 protein, CDR3 DNA. The D gene is left open where the match is weak. The size of a clone is reported for some rows only, either as once, few or many, or as a class for expanded clones.

. TRBD1 TRBJ1-2 TRBV23-1 19 CASSPLTARTGGIAMSYTF TGCGCCAGCAGTCCCCTCACCGCTCGGACAGGGGGCATCGCTATGAGCTACACCTTC
. . TRBJ1-1 TRBV28 13 CASSFRNRVEAFF TGTGCCAGCAGTTTTAGGAACAGGGTTGAAGCTTTCTTT
. TRBD1 TRBJ1-2 TRBV5-1 15 CASSPGTVITYGYTF TGCGCCAGCAGCCCGGGGACAGTAATTACCTATGGCTACACCTTC
. . TRBJ2-1 TRBV6-1 23 CASSEAGKQGGLAGKFSYNEQFF TGTGCCAGCAGTGAAGCGGGGAAACAGGGGGGGCTAGCGGGGAAATTCTCCTACAATGAGCAGTTCTTC
. TRBD1 TRBJ2-1 TRBV19 14 CASNGDRAYNEQFF TGTGCCAGTAACGGGGACAGGGCCTACAATGAGCAGTTCTTC
. . TRBJ2-7 TRBV18 15 CASSPDYTARYEQYF TGTGCCAGCTCCCCTGACTACACCGCTCGGTACGAGCAGTACTTC
few . TRBJ2-3 TRBV28 16 CASSFATGTYTDTQYF TGTGCCAGCAGTTTCGCTACAGGGACGTACACAGATACGCAGTATTTT
. TRBD1 TRBJ2-7 TRBV19 15 CASSPSTGGGYEQYF TGTGCCAGTAGTCCCTCGACAGGGGGCGGGTACGAGCAGTACTTC
. TRBD1 TRBJ1-1 TRBV19 14 CASRTGGLGTEAFF TGTGCCAGTAGGACAGGGGGCCTGGGCACTGAAGCTTTCTTT
. . TRBJ1-2 TRBV6-5 14 CASSYSGQGIGYTF TGTGCCAGCAGTTACTCTGGCCAGGGGATTGGCTACACCTTC
. TRBD1 TRBJ1-2 TRBV30 16 CAWSIRDRLDLYGYTF TGTGCCTGGAGTATCCGGGACAGGTTAGATCTTTATGGCTACACCTTC
. . TRBJ2-6 TRBV11-2 14 CASSQITGANVLTF TGTGCCAGCAGCCAGATTACTGGGGCCAACGTCCTGACTTTC
. . TRBJ2-3 TRBV7-9 14 CASSLNYPTDTQYF TGTGCCAGCAGCTTAAACTACCCCACAGATACGCAGTATTTT
. . TRBJ1-2 TRBV19 14 CASSMSGKDYGYTF TGTGCCAGTAGTATGTCCGGGAAGGACTATGGCTACACCTTC
once TRBD1 TRBJ2-7 TRBV5-4 14 CASSHSDRGYEQYF TGTGCCAGCAGCCACTCGGACAGGGGCTACGAGCAGTACTTC
. . TRBJ1-5 TRBV5-8 15 CASSLVGEGNQPQHF TGTGCCAGCAGCTTGGTCGGGGAGGGCAATCAGCCCCAGCATTTT
. . TRBJ2-5 TRBV9 14 CASSVRGWGETQYF TGTGCCAGCAGCGTAAGGGGATGGGGCGAGACCCAGTACTTC
. . TRBJ1-1 TRBV29-1 14 CSASATDWNTEAFF TGCAGCGCTTCTGCGACAGATTGGAACACTGAAGCTTTCTTT
. . TRBJ1-2 TRBV18 12 CASSPDSGGYTF TGTGCCAGCTCCCCGGACAGTGGCGGCTACACCTTC
. . TRBJ1-4 TRBV5-1 18 CASSSGSGRGATNEKLFF TGCGCCAGCAGCTCCGGCTCGGGGCGGGGGGCAACTAATGAAAAACTGTTTTTT
. TRBD2 TRBJ2-3 TRBV7-9 15 CASSRTSGATDTQYF TGTGCCAGCAGCCGTACTAGCGGGGCCACAGATACGCAGTATTTT
. . TRBJ1-2 TRBV28 12 CASSFGGRACTF TGTGCCAGCAGTTTTGGGGGCAGAGCTTGCACCTTC
. TRBD1 TRBJ2-6 TRBV7-8 19 CASSLRPGQDISGANVLTF TGTGCCAGCAGCTTACGTCCGGGACAGGACATCTCTGGGGCCAACGTCCTGACTTTC
. TRBD2 TRBJ2-7 TRBV30 13 CAAGGAAASEQYF TGTGCCGCGGGAGGAGCTGCGGCGTCCGAGCAGTACTTC
. TRBD2 TRBJ2-7 TRBV30 15 CAWSPLQRDRYEQYF TGTGCCTGGAGTCCCCTGCAGCGGGATCGCTACGAGCAGTACTTC
. TRBD2 TRBJ2-7 TRBV13 16 CASSSPGLAGRDEQYF TGTGCCAGCAGCTCGCCGGGACTAGCGGGACGGGACGAGCAGTACTTC
. TRBD1 TRBJ2-1 TRBV12-5 17 CASGLVLGQGAYNEQFF TGTGCTAGTGGTTTGGTACTGGGGCAGGGGGCTTACAATGAGCAGTTCTTC
. . TRBJ2-6 TRBV5-1 17 CASSLVALSSGANVLTF TGCGCCAGCAGCTTGGTTGCCCTGAGCTCTGGGGCCAACGTCCTGACTTTC
. TRBD1 TRBJ1-5 TRBV30 13 CAWGDRTSQPQHF TGTGCCTGGGGGGACAGGACATCCCAGCCCCAGCATTTT
. . TRBJ2-3 TRBV11-2 15 CASSPGQGSTDTQYF TGTGCCAGCAGCCCCGGTCAGGGGAGCACAGATACGCAGTATTTT
. TRBD1 TRBJ1-2 TRBV9 14 CASSDRDRGRGYTF TGTGCCAGCAGCGACCGGGACAGGGGAAGGGGCTACACCTTC
. TRBD2 TRBJ2-7 TRBV5-1 14 CASSPLAGGDEQYF TGCGCCAGCAGCCCGCTAGCGGGAGGCGACGAGCAGTACTTC
. . TRBJ1-2 TRBV5-5 16 CASSLPGIRGPDGYTF TGTGCCAGCAGTCTGCCAGGGATAAGGGGCCCCGATGGCTACACCTTC
. TRBD2 TRBJ2-3 TRBV11-1 15 CASSDTGLAINTQYF TGTGCCAGCAGCGACACGGGACTAGCGATAAATACGCAGTATTTT
few TRBD1 TRBJ1-3 TRBV30 14 CAWSVRGPGNTIYF TGTGCCTGGAGTGTTAGGGGGCCCGGAAACACCATATATTTT
once . TRBJ2-7 TRBV19 14 CASSRQQNSYEQYF TGTGCCAGTAGTAGACAGCAGAACTCCTACGAGCAGTACTTC
once . TRBJ2-5 TRBV27 12 CASSTRQETQYF TGTGCCAGCAGTACCCGGCAAGAGACCCAGTACTTC
few . TRBJ1-5 TRBV30 13 CAWSGGDNQPQHF TGTGCCTGGTCCGGCGGGGACAATCAGCCCCAGCATTTT
. . TRBJ1-1 TRBV29-1 12 CSVERGNTEAFF TGCAGCGTTGAACGGGGGAACACTGAAGCTTTCTTT
. TRBD1 TRBJ2-7 TRBV30 10 CAFSTGEQYF TGTGCCTTCTCGACAGGGGAGCAGTACTTC